The entry that follows covers one TCR beta chain sequence. The antigen remains unidentified. The ends were cut back, 0 bases at V and 0 bases at J, with 8 bases in the middle. The CDR3 runs 14 residues. Germline lookup yields CDR1 SQVTM and CDR2 ANQGSEA. TCRdb used MiXCR to reprocess the 5' RACE reads, holding one entry per CDR3 protein. The sample carries more than 350,000 distinct CDR3 sequences, about 9% recorded once. This sample is part of a study of identical twins. General study results and limits: The authors noted that invariant MAIT and iNKT cells could partly confound zero-insertion analyses. A lower insertion count was a feature of abundant cord blood beta clonotypes, with no such feature in memory repertoires.

Sequenced material: naive T cells sorted from blood. This sequence was found in a woman aged 50 to 60 in good health. The rearrangement uses TRBV29-1 and TRBJ1-1; D not certain. In DNA form, the CDR3 reads TGCAGCGTTGAAGACGGAATATTGAACACTGAAGCTTTCTTT. Its translation: CSVEDGILNTEAFF.